The 29 T cell receptor beta chains reported below all come from one sample, sequenced in a study of spatial heterogeneity in lung cancer. TCRdb re-called the 5' RACE reads through MiXCR, storing one row per CDR3 protein. The sample holds roughly 48,000 distinct CDR3 sequences; roughly 5.7% are singletons and the top ten take around 10%. The time point: sample taken at primary tumor resection. The sample here was PBMCs, taken at surgery. The receptor source for this set is a male donor with early-stage non-small cell lung cancer.

This clonotype was recorded at least ten times. The V and J genes are TRBV4-1 and TRBJ2-1; maybe TRBD2 (5 bases). Germline V gene sequence: CDR1 MGHRA, CDR2 YSYEKL. This CDR3 region has 16 residues. The ends were cut back, 4 bases at V and 4 bases at J, with 17 bases in the middle. As DNA, the CDR3 is TGCGCCAGCAGCCCAAGATGGACGGAGGTGTACAATGAGCAGTTCTTC. Protein sequence: CASSPRWTEVYNEQFF.

This clonotype came up many times. The chain combines TRBV6-2 or TRBV6-3 with TRBJ2-1; D remains ambiguous. Germline V gene data show CDR1 as MNHEY and CDR2 as SVGEGT. V lost 8 bases, J lost 4 bases, and 12 bases lay in between. The CDR3 covers 13 residues. The CDR3 DNA is TGTGCCAGCGGTCGGCCCCTTTACAATGAGCAGTTCTTC. This sequence encodes CASGRPLYNEQFF.

This clonotype came up many times. This chain joins TRBV20-1 and TRBJ2-1, with 7 bases fitting TRBD1. Germline trimming cut 5 bases from V and 2 bases from J; bases unmatched to any gene: 9. The germline CDR1 and CDR2 sequences are DFQATT and SNEGSKA (reference sequence). The CDR3 runs 15 residues. The CDR3 region is CSARDSRTPYNEQFF. The CDR3 nucleotides are TGCAGTGCTCGGGACAGTCGAACCCCCTACAATGAGCAGTTCTTC.

The chain is built from TRBV18 and TRBJ2-7; tentative D call: TRBD1 (6 bases). Between the trimmed V and J ends, which lost 3 bases and 1 base, there was a span of 13 bases. Germline CDR1 reads KGHSH; CDR2 reads LQKENI. The CDR3 extends over 15 amino acids. The DNA for the CDR3 is TGTGCCAGCTCACCCGACAGGATCGGGTCCTACGAGCAGTACTTC. Amino acids: CASSPDRIGSYEQYF.

The rearrangement joins TRBV7-2 to TRBJ2-5, with TRBD2 matching 8 bases. In germline, CDR1 is SGHTA, CDR2 FQGNSA. The CDR3 is made up of 15 amino acids. V trimming: 0 bases; J trimming: 3 bases; junction bases outside the gene matches: 3. The CDR3 bases are TGTGCCAGCAGCTTAGCGAGCGGGAGTAAAGAGACCCAGTACTTC. Translated: CASSLASGSKETQYF. The full variable domain, in which reference TRBV7-2 and TRBJ2-5 provide the parts outside the CDR3, is GAGVSQSPSNKVTEKGKDVELRCDPISGHTALYWYRQSLGQGLEFLIYFQGNSAPDKSGLPSDRFSAERTGGSVSTLTIQRTQQEDSAVYLCASSLASGSKETQYFGPGTRLLVL.

The chain carries TRBV5-1 and TRBJ2-3; D might be TRBD1 (6 bases). Trimming took 3 bases from V and 1 from J, leaving 12 bases between them. This CDR3 has 15 residues. Germline CDR1 is SGHRS and CDR2 is YFSETQ. CDR3 region: CASSWGRGGTDTQYF. The CDR3 DNA follows: TGCGCCAGCAGCTGGGGCAGGGGCGGCACAGATACGCAGTATTTT.

This clonotype appeared many times. The rearrangement joins TRBV12-3 or TRBV12-4 to TRBJ2-3; D might be TRBD2 (6 bases). CDR3 length: 14 residues. Trimming removed 6 bases from V and 2 bases from J, with 12 bases in between. This CDR3 reads CASSSGTLTDTQYF. For the CDR3, the DNA is TGTGCCAGCAGCTCCGGGACTCTCACAGATACGCAGTATTTT.

This clonotype was found a few times. The chain uses TRBV12-3 or TRBV12-4 and TRBJ2-5, with 7 bases fitting TRBD2. This CDR3 spans 15 amino acids. Trimming took 1 base from V and 6 from J; bases not matched to a gene: 8. The CDR3 nucleotides are TGTGCCAGCAGTTTAGGCGCGGGAGCTGTAAAGACCCAGTACTTC. This encodes CASSLGAGAVKTQYF.

The V and J genes are TRBV2 and TRBJ2-6; 7 nucleotides agree with TRBD1. The CDR3 sequence is 16 residues long. V was clipped by 8 bases and J by 0 bases; unmatched bases: 7. Germline CDR1 SNHLY, CDR2 FYNNEI. The CDR3 coding sequence is TGTGCCAGCGGGGACAGACTTTCCTCTGGGGCCAACGTCCTGACTTTC. Translated, it gives CASGDRLSSGANVLTF.

The rearrangement joins TRBV7-9 to TRBJ2-1; maybe TRBD1 (5 bases). From germline, CDR1 is SEHNR and CDR2 FQNEAQ (reference sequence). This CDR3 spans 14 amino acids. Trimming removed 5 bases at V and 3 bases at J, with 11 bases between. In DNA form, the CDR3 reads TGTGCCAGCAGCCCTCAGGGAAACTACAATGAGCAGTTCTTC. This encodes CASSPQGNYNEQFF.

This clonotype was observed at least ten times. CDR3 sequence: CASSLGQGEETQYF. The CDR3 DNA sequence: TGTGCCAGCAGCTTGGGGCAGGGGGAAGAGACCCAGTACTTC. The gene calls are TRBV7-9 and TRBJ2-5; 7 positions agree with TRBD1. The CDR3 contains 14 residues. The V gene's germline CDR1 is SEHNR and CDR2 FQNEAQ (reference sequence). Trimming at V came to 3 bases and at J to 3 bases, leaving 4 bases not matched to a gene. The full variable domain, completed using reference TRBV7-9 and TRBJ2-5, is DTGVSQNPRHKITKRGQNVTFRCDPISEHNRLYWYRQTLGQGPEFLTYFQNEAQLEKSRLLSDRFSAERPKGSFSTLEIQRTEQGDSAMYLCASSLGQGEETQYFGPGTRLLVL.

The sample holds a few counts of this clonotype. V is TRBV11-2 and J is TRBJ2-1; tentatively, D is TRBD2 (6 bases). Germline CDR1 and CDR2: SGHAT and FQNNGV. Trimming shortened V by 4 bases and J by 8 bases, and 15 bases separated the two germline ends. The CDR3 sequence is 14 residues long. The CDR3 protein is CASSSSVHRDEQFF. CDR3 sequence (DNA): TGTGCCAGCAGCTCTAGCGTCCATAGAGATGAGCAGTTCTTC. Based on the CDR3 plus reference TRBV11-2 and TRBJ2-1, the full variable domain is EAGVAQSPRYKIIEKRQSVAFWCNPISGHATLYWYQQILGQGPKLLIQFQNNGVVDDSQLPKDRFSAERLKGVDSTLKIQPAKLEDSAVYLCASSSSVHRDEQFFGPGTRLTVL.

This clonotype was counted many times. The rearrangement links TRBV4-3 to TRBJ2-1; 9 nucleotides line up with TRBD2. Looked up from germline, CDR1 is LGHNA and CDR2 is YSLEER. This CDR3 has 14 amino acids. Trimming at V came to 4 bases and at J to 7 bases, leaving 5 bases not matched to a gene. The CDR3: CASSRRLAGNEQFF. In DNA form, the CDR3 reads TGCGCCAGCAGCCGCCGGCTAGCGGGGAATGAGCAGTTCTTC.

This clonotype was seen at least ten times. V usage is TRBV20-1 and J usage is TRBJ2-5; 10 nucleotides match TRBD2. V shed 0 bases, J shed 5 bases, and the junction held 3 bases outside the gene matches. The CDR3 is 14 residues long. Germline V gene data show CDR1 as DFQATT and CDR2 as SNEGSKA (reference sequence). The CDR3 protein is CSARDTSGIETQYF. CDR3 nucleotides: TGCAGTGCTAGAGATACTAGCGGGATTGAGACCCAGTACTTC.

This clonotype has ten or more counts. The gene calls are TRBV27 and TRBJ1-5; D is possibly TRBD1 (5 bases). The CDR3 covers 15 residues. With 2 bases removed from V and 0 bases from J, the gap between germline ends came to 8 bases. Germline V gives CDR1 MNHEY, CDR2 SMNVEV (reference sequence). For the CDR3, the DNA is TGTGCCAGCAGTTTAAAGGGGAATAGCAATCAGCCCCAGCATTTT. This translates into CASSLKGNSNQPQHF.

At least ten counts were recorded for this clonotype. The V call is TRBV29-1, the J call TRBJ2-5, with a possible D match to TRBD2 (6 bases). V shed 4 bases and J shed 0 bases, with 18 bases lying between them. The CDR3 contains 16 residues. Germline V gene data show CDR1 as SQVTM and CDR2 as ANQGSEA. The CDR3 DNA follows: TGCAGCGTTGCGGGGGTTGGGGTCCAGGACCAAGAGACCCAGTACTTC. Translation: CSVAGVGVQDQETQYF.

This clonotype has a count of ten or more. The rearrangement joins TRBV7-9 to TRBJ2-7, with 10 bases identical to TRBD2. This CDR3 spans 16 amino acids. In germline, CDR1 is SEHNR, CDR2 FQNEAQ (reference sequence). V gave up 6 bases and J gave up 0 bases; unmatched junction bases: 8. CDR3: CASRPLGTSASYEQYF. The CDR3 nucleotides are TGTGCCAGCAGACCATTAGGGACTAGCGCCTCCTACGAGCAGTACTTC.

This chain links TRBV7-2 with TRBJ2-1, with D possibly called TRBD1 or TRBD2 (6 bases each). V lost 1 base and J 4 bases, leaving 11 bases between the germline ends. This CDR3 has 15 amino acids. The germline V gene has CDR1 SGHTA and CDR2 FQGNSA. The DNA for the CDR3 is TGTGCCAGCAGCTTAGGGCAGGGGAGGTACAATGAGCAGTTCTTC. Translation gives CASSLGQGRYNEQFF.

This clonotype has ten or more counts. A read error may account for a junction end that differs from germline. This chain uses TRBV7-7 with TRBJ2-1, with TRBD2 matching over 10 bases. The CDR3 is 15 residues long. The germline V gene has CDR1 SSHAT and CDR2 FNYEAQ (reference sequence). CDR3 DNA: TGTGCTAGCAGCCTTAGCGGGAGGCCGGGGAATGAGCAGTTCTTC. Amino acids: CASSLSGRPGNEQFF.

This clonotype was observed at least ten times. V and J are TRBV20-1 and TRBJ2-3; D is ambiguous. The V gene's germline CDR1 is DFQATT and CDR2 SNEGSKA (reference sequence). V was trimmed by 3 bases and J by 7 bases, leaving 17 bases between them. The CDR3 covers 14 residues. The CDR3 nucleotides are TGCAGTGCTAGTGGGGTCCAGGCGTGGAATACGCAGTATTTT. It yields the protein CSASGVQAWNTQYF.

This rearrangement joins TRBV11-2 to TRBJ2-7; D is uncertain. Germline-derived CDR1 and CDR2 are SGHAT and FQNNGV. The CDR3 sequence is 14 residues long. V was cut by 5 bases and J by 3 bases, with 14 bases left in between. This chain's CDR3 is CASSPTRGNYEQYF. The CDR3 nucleotides are TGTGCCAGCAGCCCGACGAGAGGAAACTACGAGCAGTACTTC.

This clonotype was counted at least ten times. V is TRBV5-1 and J is TRBJ2-5, with D possibly matching TRBD2 (7 bases). In germline, CDR1 is SGHRS, CDR2 YFSETQ. V lost 6 bases and J 5 bases, leaving 14 bases between the germline ends. The CDR3 is 13 residues long. CDR3 DNA sequence: TGCGCCAGCACCTCGCGGGGGCAGGAGACCCAGTACTTC. Protein sequence: CASTSRGQETQYF. Combining the CDR3 with reference TRBV5-1 and TRBJ2-5 gives the whole variable domain KAGVTQTPRYLIKTRGQQVTLSCSPISGHRSVSWYQQTPGQGLQFLFEYFSETQRNKGNFPGRFSGRQFSNSRSEMNVSTLELGDSALYLCASTSRGQETQYFGPGTRLLVL.

In this sample, this clonotype turned up many times. This chain joins TRBV18 and TRBJ2-4; D may be TRBD1 or TRBD2 (5 bases each). Germline V gene lookup returns CDR1 KGHSH and CDR2 LQKENI. CDR3 length equals 14 residues. Trimming took 3 bases from V and 9 from J, leaving 15 bases between them. The CDR3 DNA follows: TGTGCCAGCTCACCCCGTGAGGGGAGCACCATTCAGTACTTC. Its translation is CASSPREGSTIQYF. Combining the CDR3 with reference TRBV18 and TRBJ2-4 gives the whole variable domain NAGVMQNPRHLVRRRGQEARLRCSPMKGHSHVYWYRQLPEEGLKFMVYLQKENIIDESGMPKERFSAEFPKEGPSILRIQQVVRGDSAAYFCASSPREGSTIQYFGAGTRLSVL.

The table lists this clonotype with many counts. V gene TRBV20-1 combines with J gene TRBJ2-3, with TRBD2 matching over 10 bases. CDR1 DFQATT and CDR2 SNEGSKA come from the germline V gene (reference sequence). CDR3 length: 15 residues. V trimming: 4 bases; J trimming: 0 bases; junction bases outside the gene matches: 4. The CDR3 nucleotides read TGCAGTGCTACTCTAGCGGGAGTTAGCACAGATACGCAGTATTTT. It encodes CSATLAGVSTDTQYF.

The chain joins TRBV20-1 to TRBJ2-5; 8 bases agree with TRBD2. The length of the CDR3 is 15 residues. Germline values: CDR1 DFQATT, CDR2 SNEGSKA (reference sequence). The V and J ends lost 0 bases and 4 bases, in that order; junction bases with no gene match: 7. DNA of the CDR3: TGCAGTGCTAGAGATCTATCGGGGGGGATAGAGACCCAGTACTTC. Protein product: CSARDLSGGIETQYF.

This clonotype has ten or more counts. The chain couples TRBV12-5 to TRBJ2-1; possibly TRBD1 or TRBD2 for D (6 bases each). This CDR3 comprises 16 residues. V lost 7 bases to trimming and J lost 4 bases, with 20 bases between them. Germline V CDR1 and CDR2: LGHNT, FRNRAP. CDR3 amino acids: CASAVGGLTPYNEQFF. The CDR3 bases are TGTGCTAGTGCGGTGGGGGGCTTGACCCCTTACAATGAGCAGTTCTTC.

V gene TRBV12-5 combines with J gene TRBJ2-5; TRBD1 agrees at 7 bases. Germline CDR1 and CDR2: LGHNT and FRNRAP. CDR3 length equals 12 residues. Trimming cost V 6 bases and J 5 bases; bases outside gene matches: 3. The CDR3 here is CASGPTGETQYF. The CDR3 DNA reads as TGTGCTAGTGGCCCGACAGGGGAGACCCAGTACTTC.

In this sample, this clonotype turned up many times. This chain joins TRBV12-3 or TRBV12-4 and TRBJ2-7; unclear D gene. This CDR3 contains 12 residues. V lost 5 bases and J 0 bases, leaving 5 bases between the germline ends. The DNA of the CDR3 is TGTGCCAGCAGTGGGGACTCCTACGAGCAGTACTTC. Translation: CASSGDSYEQYF.

The chain uses TRBV7-8 and TRBJ1-4; D not certain. Germline V gene sequence: CDR1 SGHVS, CDR2 FQNEAQ. V dropped 1 base and J dropped 3 bases, with 9 bases sitting between them. This CDR3 region has 15 residues. The CDR3 DNA reads TGTGCCAGCAGCTTAGTTGGGCAGTCTAATGAAAAACTGTTTTTT. This gives the protein CASSLVGQSNEKLFF.